A single sample is the source of the 17 T cell receptor beta chains below, sequenced in a study of T cells in Graves' hyperthyroidism and ophthalmopathy (dated by TCRdb to about 2019). The library was prepared using multiplex PCR. Data came from an Illumina HiSeq 2000. The TCR beta CDR3 regions were amplified from the RNA transcripts. A first-round RT-PCR of the TCR CDR3 used the HTBI primer set with the Qiagen OneStep RT-PCR kit. TCRdb reworked the public reads: Q25 trimming with fastp, MiXCR clone assembly, productive beta chains retained. Each entry merges the rows of one CDR3 protein and shows their most common DNA and genes. The sample table holds 660,000 or so distinct CDR3 sequences, of which about 45% were seen once. The ten biggest clones cover more than 7% of the sample. The sample comprised peripheral blood or thyroid tissue (not recorded which). Source of these receptors: an adult man with Graves' disease, either hyperthyroidism or ophthalmopathy (not recorded which).

The rearrangement uses TRBV29-1 and TRBJ1-1, with 8 bases aligning to TRBD1. The CDR3 extends over 14 amino acids. Germline assignment: CDR1 SQVTM and CDR2 ANQGSEA. The ends lost 8 bases at V and 0 bases at J; junction bases unmatched: 8. CDR3 loop: CSPTPGQVNTEAFF. Here the CDR3 DNA reads TGCAGCCCGACCCCGGGACAGGTGAACACTGAAGCTTTCTTT. The variable domain in full, completed from reference TRBV29-1 and TRBJ1-1, reads SAVISQKPSRDICQRGTSLTIQCQVDSQVTMMFWYRQQPGQSLTLIATANQGSEATYESGFVIDKFPISRPNLTFSTLTVSNMSPEDSSIYLCSPTPGQVNTEAFFGQGTRLTVV.

This clonotype has a count of ten or more. The CDR3 reads CASSIGGDQPQHF. The CDR3 DNA is TGTGCCAGTAGTATTGGAGGGGATCAGCCCCAGCATTTT. The chain carries TRBV19 and TRBJ1-5; D might be TRBD1 (5 bases). The CDR3 spans 13 residues. Trimming took off 3 bases at V and 5 bases at J, with 8 bases between the two ends. Germline V lookup: CDR1 LNHDA, CDR2 SQIVND (reference sequence).

The chain combines TRBV7-6 with TRBJ2-5, with 7 positions matching TRBD2. The CDR3 spans 15 residues. The V and J ends lost 3 bases and 4 bases, in that order; junction bases with no gene match: 8. Germline V lookup: CDR1 SGHVS, CDR2 FNYEAQ. CDR3 nucleotide sequence: TGTGCCAGCAGCTTTGAGGGAGGGGCCAGAGAGACCCAGTACTTC. It translates to CASSFEGGARETQYF.

To note about this clonotype: This may be a read error: a much more frequent sequence differs by one nucleotide. The V and J genes are TRBV7-3 and TRBJ1-5; 7 bases line up with TRBD1. The germline V gene encodes CDR1 SGHTA and CDR2 FQGTGA. The CDR3 length is 16 residues. With V trimmed by 5 bases and J by 3 bases, 10 bases remained unmatched. The CDR3 nucleotides read TGTGCCAGCAGCCTTAAGACAGGGTCCGACAATCAGCCCCAGCATTTT. This translates into CASSLKTGSDNQPQHF.

This clonotype has more than one count but fewer than ten. The V and J genes are TRBV6-1 and TRBJ1-5; no reliable D call. The CDR3 totals 14 residues. Trimming took 3 bases from V and 6 from J, leaving 12 bases between them. CDR1 and CDR2 from the germline V gene are MNHNS and SASEGT. The CDR3 spells CASSESRGLQPQHF. DNA of the CDR3: TGTGCCAGCAGTGAGTCCCGTGGGCTTCAGCCCCAGCATTTT.

V usage is TRBV25-1 and J usage is TRBJ2-3; D may be TRBD2 (5 bases). Germline values: CDR1 MGHDK, CDR2 SYGVNS. This CDR3 comprises 15 residues. V was shortened by 4 bases and J by 2 bases, with 13 bases between the two germline ends. The CDR3 is CASSGHGEFTDTQYF. CDR3 DNA: TGTGCCAGCAGTGGACACGGGGAATTCACAGATACGCAGTATTTT.

The V call is TRBV29-1, the J call TRBJ2-7; TRBD1 or TRBD2 may be the D gene (5 bases each). The CDR3 is 13 residues long. V lost 5 bases and J 5 bases, leaving 16 bases between the germline ends. CDR1 is SQVTM, CDR2 ANQGSEA, per germline. The CDR3 here is CSVKGSPPDEQYF. CDR3 DNA: TGCAGCGTTAAGGGGAGTCCCCCCGACGAGCAGTACTTC.

This clonotype was counted at least ten times. The chain has TRBV7-2 and TRBJ2-7, with D tentatively TRBD1 or TRBD2 (5 bases each). Per the germline V gene, CDR1 is SGHTA and CDR2 is FQGNSA. The length of the CDR3 is 15 residues. With 5 bases removed from V and 0 bases from J, the gap between germline ends came to 14 bases. The CDR3 DNA follows: TGTGCCAGCAGCCGTCGGGGCTCCAGCTCCTACGAGCAGTACTTC. It codes for CASSRRGSSSYEQYF.

The chain employs TRBV10-3 and TRBJ1-2; D is undetermined. V was trimmed by 3 bases and J by 4 bases, leaving 6 bases between them. The CDR3 has 12 residues. The germline V gene encodes CDR1 ENHRY and CDR2 SYGVKD. The CDR3 loop is CAISDRRYGYTF. For the CDR3, the DNA is TGTGCCATCAGTGACCGTCGCTATGGCTACACCTTC.

A remark on this clonotype: A single base separates this from a much larger clone, so it may be a read error. The chain uses TRBV29-1 and TRBJ1-2; 12 nucleotides match TRBD1. Per germline, CDR1 SQVTM and CDR2 ANQGSEA. This CDR3 has 17 residues. CDR3 residues: CSVLLAAGQGARYGHTF. CDR3 DNA: TGCAGCGTTCTCCTCGCGGCGGGACAGGGGGCGCGGTATGGCCACACCTTC.

In its sample, this clonotype was seen a few times. Here the CDR3 reads CASSYTGKGPNQPQHF. CDR3 DNA sequence: TGTGCCAGTAGTTATACAGGGAAAGGCCCCAATCAGCCCCAGCATTTT. The V call is TRBV19, the J call TRBJ1-5; tentative D call: TRBD1 (6 bases). V gave up 5 bases and J gave up 3 bases, with 17 bases separating them. The germline V gene encodes CDR1 LNHDA and CDR2 SQIVND (reference sequence). The CDR3 contains 16 residues.

Details on this clonotype: At one of its ends the junction is not consistent with the germline gene, which may arise from a read error. The rearrangement uses TRBV7-2 and TRBJ2-7; tentative D call: TRBD2 (6 bases). In germline, CDR1 is SGHTA, CDR2 FQGNSA. The CDR3 loop spans 14 amino acids. The CDR3 coding sequence is TGTGCCAGCAGCGTAGCGGTAAGCTCCTACGAGCAGTACTTC. It is translated as CASSVAVSSYEQYF. Looking up the rest from reference TRBV7-2 and TRBJ2-7 gives the full variable domain: GAGVSQSPSNKVTEKGKDVELRCDPISGHTALYWYRQSLGQGLEFLIYFQGNSAPDKSGLPSDRFSAERTGGSVSTLTIQRTQQEDSAVYLCASSVAVSSYEQYFGPGTRLTVT.

This clonotype was seen many times. The V call is TRBV15, the J call TRBJ1-1, with D unclear. Looked up from germline, CDR1 is LNHNV and CDR2 is YYDKDF (reference sequence). V was shortened by 8 bases and J by 1 base, with 5 bases between the two germline ends. The CDR3 sequence is 11 residues long. DNA for the CDR3: TGTGCCACCTCCGAGAACACTGAAGCTTTCTTT. Protein product: CATSENTEAFF.

The rearrangement links TRBV7-3 to TRBJ2-7; D may be TRBD1 (5 bases). Germline V gene sequence: CDR1 SGHTA, CDR2 FQGTGA. Trimming cost V 8 bases and J 2 bases, with 16 bases left between them. This CDR3 is built from 14 residues. The CDR3 loop reads CASGAGRAAYEQYF. CDR3 nucleotides: TGTGCCAGCGGGGCCGGACGGGCTGCCTACGAGCAGTACTTC.

This chain links TRBV7-9 with TRBJ2-2; possible D gene TRBD1, 7 bases. Looked up from germline, CDR1 is SEHNR and CDR2 is FQNEAQ (reference sequence). Trimming stripped 6 bases from V and 7 bases from J, with 21 bases between. The CDR3 is made up of 16 amino acids. DNA for the CDR3: TGTGCCAGCAGTTTAACAGGGGCGGGGAATATCGGGGAGCTGTTTTTT. Amino acids: CASSLTGAGNIGELFF. Variable domain in full (rest from reference TRBV7-9 and TRBJ2-2): DTGVSQNPRHKITKRGQNVTFRCDPISEHNRLYWYRQTLGQGPEFLTYFQNEAQLEKSRLLSDRFSAERPKGSFSTLEIQRTEQGDSAMYLCASSLTGAGNIGELFFGEGSRLTVL.

The table lists this clonotype with a few counts. The chain joins TRBV20-1 to TRBJ2-7; D is ambiguous. V gave up 1 base and J gave up 5 bases, with 9 bases separating them. The CDR3 is made up of 12 amino acids. Germline CDR1 reads DFQATT; CDR2 reads SNEGSKA (reference sequence). The CDR3 reads CSARGSNDEQYF. The CDR3 nucleotides are TGCAGTGCTAGAGGGAGTAACGACGAGCAGTACTTC.

The chain has TRBV12-3 or TRBV12-4 and TRBJ1-2, with 7 bases aligning to TRBD1. Trimming removed 7 bases from V and 8 bases from J; junction bases left unmatched: 16. CDR3 length: 15 amino acids. CDR3 DNA: TGTGCCAGCACTGAAACGGGACAGATAGCGGGGGGCTACACCTTC. Translating it yields CASTETGQIAGGYTF.